The clone carrying this T cell receptor (beta chain) was counted many times. This sample stems from a study of blood T cell repertoires in COVID-19. Study-level information: Donors in the United States, Italy and Spain gave samples during acute or convalescent COVID-19. Sample material is recorded as cDNA or gDNA derived from T cells, B-cell-depleted T cells, or PBMCs.

The CDR3 extends over 12 amino acids. Trimming at V came to 4 bases and at J to 15 bases, leaving 7 bases not matched to a gene. CDR1 and CDR2 (germline): SNHLY, FYNNEI. In the original processing: Using reference gene primer amplification, nucleated cell counts were estimated. Repertoires were generated with immunoSEQ multiplex PCR, while TCRdb's copy carries only in-frame clones and drops some. V and J calls and clone size come straight from that table; D and trimming were deduced from the DNA. The sample has approximately 500,000 clones, 70% to 90% seen once. Material for sequencing was peripheral blood. This TCR was recovered from a human donor in a cohort sampled during active COVID-19. The chain recombines TRBV2 with TRBJ2-1; 9 bases map to TRBD2. The CDR3 loop is CASSGWTSAPFF. The CDR3 nucleotides read TGTGCCAGCAGTGGCTGGACTAGCGCGCCGTTCTTC.